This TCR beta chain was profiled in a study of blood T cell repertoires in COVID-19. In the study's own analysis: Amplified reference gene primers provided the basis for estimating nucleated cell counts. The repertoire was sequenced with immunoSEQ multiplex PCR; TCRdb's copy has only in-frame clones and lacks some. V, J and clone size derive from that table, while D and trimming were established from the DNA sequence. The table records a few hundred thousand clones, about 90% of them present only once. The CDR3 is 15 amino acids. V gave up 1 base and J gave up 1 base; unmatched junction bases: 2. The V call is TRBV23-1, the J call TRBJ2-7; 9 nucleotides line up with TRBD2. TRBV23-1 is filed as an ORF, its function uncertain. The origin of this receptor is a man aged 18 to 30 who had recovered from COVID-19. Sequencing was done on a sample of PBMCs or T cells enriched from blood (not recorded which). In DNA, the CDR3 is TGCGCCAGCAGTCAATTCGCGGGAGGGTCCTACGAGCAGTACTTC. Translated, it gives CASSQFAGGSYEQYF.